The clone carrying this TCR beta chain is a singleton in its sample. Antigen unknown. The source of the sample is a study of T cell responses to AZD1222 COVID-19 vaccine. About the research overall: Pooling of second doses given at about 4 or about 12 weeks was done.

Whole-study results and caveats: CD4 TCRs associated with vaccination spanned spike, dominating at 160-218 and 743-854. Among spike-specific TCRs, nearly half reportedly target unmutated variant regions. Recipients of AZD1222 seropositive at baseline numbered only 6 or 7.

The repertoire was sequenced with immunoSEQ multiplex PCR; TCRdb's copy has only in-frame clones and lacks some. The sample lists over 130,000 clones; around 88% were seen once. V was pared by 10 bases and J by 2 bases, with 11 bases of the junction left unmatched. Per the germline V gene, CDR1 is LNHDA and CDR2 is SQIVND (reference sequence). CDR3 length: 16 amino acids. The source material was peripheral blood, sampled on day 0 of AZD1222 vaccination. The TCR was taken from an adult in good health. The rearrangement joins TRBV19 to TRBJ2-2, with TRBD2 matching 9 bases. DNA for the CDR3: TGTGCCACTGCCCTCGCGGGAGGGCCCAACACCGGGGAGCTGTTTTTT. It is translated as CATALAGGPNTGELFF.